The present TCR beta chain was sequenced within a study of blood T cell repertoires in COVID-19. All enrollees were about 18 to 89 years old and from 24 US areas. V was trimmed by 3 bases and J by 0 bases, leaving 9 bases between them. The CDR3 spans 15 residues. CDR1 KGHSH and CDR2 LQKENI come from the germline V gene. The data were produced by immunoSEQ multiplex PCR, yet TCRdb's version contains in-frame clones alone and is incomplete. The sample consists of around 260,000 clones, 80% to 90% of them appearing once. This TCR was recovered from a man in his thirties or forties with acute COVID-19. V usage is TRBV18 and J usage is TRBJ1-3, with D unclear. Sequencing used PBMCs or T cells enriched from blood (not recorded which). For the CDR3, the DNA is TGTGCCAGCTCACCTCGTCAGATCTCTGGAAACACCATATATTTT. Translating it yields CASSPRQISGNTIYF.